The 3 T cell receptor beta chains below were found in one sample sequenced in a study of T-cell memory formation after mild COVID-19. MiXCR, run by TCRdb on the 5' RACE reads, gives a single entry per CDR3 protein. Of about 350,000 distinct CDR3 sequences in the sample, approximately 22% were seen once. The material sequenced was PBMCs or a T cell subset sorted from them (not recorded which). Receptors were obtained from a man aged 18 to 30 who had mild COVID-19 (a few samples of this study predate the infection). Cell type and time point are not known.

V and J are TRBV7-2 and TRBJ1-1, with 7 positions matching TRBD1. The ends lost 1 base at V and 4 bases at J; junction bases unmatched: 6. CDR1 SGHTA and CDR2 FQGNSA come from the germline V gene. The CDR3 is 15 amino acids. Here the CDR3 reads CASSLGTGYTTEAFF. CDR3 nucleotide sequence: TGTGCCAGCAGCTTAGGGACAGGATATACCACTGAAGCTTTCTTT.

J is TRBJ2-7 and V is TRBV30; D unclear. Between the trimmed V and J ends, which lost 1 base and 4 bases, there was a span of 5 bases. The CDR3 consists of 11 residues. CDR1 and CDR2 (germline): GTSNPN, SVGIG (reference sequence). The CDR3 bases are TGTGCCTGGAGTGGACTTTACGAGCAGTACTTC. Translating it yields CAWSGLYEQYF.

The V call is TRBV20-1, the J call TRBJ2-2; 7 positions match TRBD1. Germline lookup yields CDR1 DFQATT and CDR2 SNEGSKA (reference sequence). Trimming took 0 bases from V and 1 from J; bases not matched to a gene: 5. This CDR3 region has 16 residues. CDR3 region: CSARDSRQGNTGELFF. The CDR3 nucleotides are TGCAGTGCTAGAGATTCGAGACAGGGGAACACCGGGGAGCTGTTTTTT.